The 28 T cell receptor beta chains below were found in one sample sequenced in a study of OX40 agonist ivuxolimab in advanced cancers. The method behind the library was the immunoSEQ multiplex PCR assay. TCRdb took this table from immuneACCESS and kept in-frame rearrangements with V and J called. Such tables lack part of the clones; where checked against another copy, unresolved V genes explain under half of the gap, and the rest is unexplained. This sample lists about 89,000 clones; 88% were detected once. The ten largest make up around 0.3% of the sample. The input for sequencing was CD4+ or CD8+ T cells sorted from blood, taken in a trial of the OX40 agonist ivuxolimab. The origin of the receptors is an adult with an advanced solid tumor such as melanoma, head and neck, liver or kidney cancer.

This clone is a singleton in its sample. The final CDR3 position lacks the conserved phenylalanine or tryptophan, pointing to a likely read error. The DNA is left out, because the CDR3 cannot be placed on it with certainty; the CDR3 is given as TCRdb lists it. The chain combines TRBV6-6 with TRBJ2-3; the table's TRBD2 call for D was not verified on the DNA. The germline V gene encodes CDR1 MNHNY and CDR2 SVGAGI (reference sequence). The CDR3 sequence runs 11 residues, both termini included. This CDR3 reads CASSYSPRRPQ.

The genes are TRBV4-1 and TRBJ1-4; TRBD1 matches 7 bases. CDR1 MGHRA and CDR2 YSYEKL come from the germline V gene. Germline trimming cut 4 bases from V and 4 bases from J; bases unmatched to any gene: 9. CDR3 length: 16 amino acids. This CDR3 reads CASSPLVRDSNEKLFF. The CDR3 DNA reads TGCGCCAGCAGCCCATTAGTCCGGGACAGTAATGAAAAACTGTTTTTT.

This rearrangement joins TRBV7-2 to TRBJ1-4, with D maybe TRBD1 (5 bases). CDR1 is SGHTA and CDR2 is FQGNSA in the germline V gene. V lost 1 base and J 7 bases, leaving 13 bases between the germline ends. The CDR3 extends over 15 amino acids. CDR3: CASSLGQLGGEKLFF. CDR3 DNA sequence: TGTGCCAGCAGCTTAGGACAGCTGGGGGGTGAAAAACTGTTTTTT.

The chain has TRBV5-1 and TRBJ2-7, with D hard to call. Trimming took 0 bases from V and 4 from J, leaving 14 bases between them. The CDR3 is 15 residues long. Germline CDR1 reads SGHRS; CDR2 reads YFSETQ. CDR3 DNA: TGCGCCAGCAGCTTGGGGTCAACACGTACTTACGAGCAGTACTTC. Translation gives CASSLGSTRTYEQYF.

This clone was seen only a few times. The chain carries TRBV19 and TRBJ1-1; D not certain. V dropped 5 bases and J dropped 10 bases, with 17 bases sitting between them. The CDR3 has 13 residues. CDR1 LNHDA and CDR2 SQIVND come from the germline V gene (reference sequence). The CDR3 bases are TGTGCCAGTAGTGCTGGACCGTCACTGGGAGCTTTCTTT. The encoded protein is CASSAGPSLGAFF.

This sequence joins TRBV7-2 and TRBJ1-1; TRBD1 might be the D (6 bases). V was shortened by 1 base and J by 2 bases, with 11 bases between the two germline ends. Germline-derived CDR1 and CDR2 are SGHTA and FQGNSA. The CDR3 runs 15 residues. The CDR3 bases are TGTGCCAGCAGCTTAGGGACAGCCAAAAACACTGAAGCTTTCTTT. This codes for CASSLGTAKNTEAFF. The variable domain in full, with the rest retrieved from reference TRBV7-2 and TRBJ1-1, is GAGVSQSPSNKVTEKGKDVELRCDPISGHTALYWYRQSLGQGLEFLIYFQGNSAPDKSGLPSDRFSAERTGGSVSTLTIQRTQQEDSAVYLCASSLGTAKNTEAFFGQGTRLTVV.

In this sample, this clone turned up once. V gene TRBV2 combines with J gene TRBJ1-5; 7 positions match TRBD1. The germline V gene has CDR1 SNHLY and CDR2 FYNNEI. The ends lost 8 bases at V and 3 bases at J; junction bases unmatched: 13. This CDR3 is 16 amino acids long. The CDR3: CASAGRQGNFNQPQHF. CDR3 coding DNA: TGTGCCAGCGCGGGGAGACAGGGCAATTTCAATCAGCCCCAGCATTTT.

CDR3 in amino acids: CASSYSFLMNTEAFF. CDR3 bases: TGTGCCAGCAGTTACTCGTTCCTTATGAACACTGAAGCTTTCTTT. The gene calls are TRBV6-5 and TRBJ1-1; the D is unclear. The CDR3 has 15 residues. V was shortened by 0 bases and J by 0 bases, with 8 bases between the two germline ends. Germline V CDR1 and CDR2: MNHEY, SVGAGI.

A remark on this clone: Other DNA sequences in this specimen translate into the identical CDR3. The V and J genes are TRBV29-1 and TRBJ2-7; tentatively, D is TRBD2 (5 bases). Between the trimmed V and J ends, which lost 5 bases and 7 bases, there was a span of 15 bases. Per the germline V gene, CDR1 is SQVTM and CDR2 is ANQGSEA. This CDR3 is 12 amino acids long. The CDR3 here is CSVRPPSGEQYF. The CDR3 bases are TGCAGCGTTCGACCCCCCTCGGGGGAGCAGTACTTC.

This chain connects TRBV7-2 to TRBJ1-2; no reliable D call. V lost 4 bases and J lost 3, with 6 bases in between. Germline V gene lookup returns CDR1 SGHTA and CDR2 FQGNSA. CDR3 length: 12 amino acids. CDR3 DNA: TGTGCCAGCAGCTCCACGGACTATGGCTACACCTTC. It codes for CASSSTDYGYTF.

DNA for the CDR3: TGTGCCAGCAGTTACACCATAGCGGGGGGGCCTCAGACCCAGTACTTC. Protein: CASSYTIAGGPQTQYF. This chain joins TRBV6-5 and TRBJ2-5; 11 bases map to TRBD2. The junction had 8 bases not matched to a gene; V was cut back by 2 bases and J by 6 bases. This CDR3 comprises 16 residues. Germline CDR1 and CDR2: MNHEY and SVGAGI.

The chain has TRBV7-9 and TRBJ2-1; TRBD2 matches 9 bases. Germline V CDR1 and CDR2: SEHNR, FQNEAQ (reference sequence). The CDR3 covers 17 residues. V lost 5 bases, J lost 1 base, and 9 bases stayed unmatched. The CDR3 here is CASSGMGSGGSYNEQFF. The DNA for the CDR3 is TGTGCCAGCAGCGGAATGGGGAGCGGGGGGTCCTACAATGAGCAGTTCTTC.

The chain recombines TRBV27 with TRBJ1-5; a weak D match, TRBD1 (6 bases). The CDR3 is 13 residues long. Trimming took 3 bases from V and 6 from J, leaving 9 bases between them. Germline values: CDR1 MNHEY, CDR2 SMNVEV (reference sequence). The CDR3 sequence is CASSLRGGQPQHF. The CDR3 DNA is TGTGCCAGCAGTTTGAGGGGGGGTCAGCCCCAGCATTTT.

This sequence joins TRBV30 and TRBJ2-1; 11 nucleotides align to TRBD2. V gave up 8 bases and J gave up 4 bases; unmatched junction bases: 4. The CDR3 covers 13 residues. Germline lookup yields CDR1 GTSNPN and CDR2 SVGIG (reference sequence). CDR3 sequence reads: CALSGGVYNEQFF. CDR3 coding DNA: TGTGCCCTTAGCGGGGGGGTGTACAATGAGCAGTTCTTC.

CDR3 residues: CASRPRDRGLRMAPPEAFF. Here the CDR3 DNA reads TGTGCCAGCAGGCCCCGGGACAGGGGTCTCCGCATGGCCCCCCCTGAAGCTTTCTTT. The chain has TRBV11-2 and TRBJ1-1; 10 bases align to TRBD1. The CDR3 contains 19 residues. Germline values: CDR1 SGHAT, CDR2 FQNNGV. V gave up 6 bases and J gave up 6 bases; unmatched junction bases: 22.

The chain employs TRBV7-2 and TRBJ1-2, with 8 positions matching TRBD1. Germline V gives CDR1 SGHTA, CDR2 FQGNSA. Trimming cost V 3 bases and J 4 bases; bases outside gene matches: 10. This CDR3 contains 16 residues. As DNA, the CDR3 is TGTGCCAGCAGCTTTCACCCGACAGGGGCCCTCTATGGCTACACCTTC. Its translation is CASSFHPTGALYGYTF.

This clone was seen just once. This chain connects TRBV5-4 to TRBJ2-1; a possible D gene is TRBD1 (6 bases). The germline CDR1 and CDR2 sequences are SGHNT and YYREEE (reference sequence). This CDR3 spans 15 amino acids. Trimming removed 1 base at V and 0 bases at J, with 8 bases between. The DNA of the CDR3 is TGTGCCAGCAGCTTGCAGGGGAGCTCCTACAATGAGCAGTTCTTC. Translating it yields CASSLQGSSYNEQFF.

The rearrangement joins TRBV9 to TRBJ2-3; TRBD2 agrees at 7 bases. Looked up from germline, CDR1 is SGDLS and CDR2 is YYNGEE. After removal of 0 bases from V and 1 base from J, the junction contained 5 bases not matched to a gene. The CDR3 has 16 amino acids. The chain's CDR3 is CASSVEGSGGTDTQYF. The CDR3 DNA is TGTGCCAGCAGCGTAGAGGGAAGCGGGGGCACAGATACGCAGTATTTT.

The chain combines TRBV28 with TRBJ2-7, with a tentative D call TRBD1 (5 bases). Germline CDR1 is MDHEN and CDR2 is SYDVKM. There are 15 residues in the CDR3. Between the trimmed V and J ends, which lost 6 bases and 0 bases, there was a span of 15 bases. The CDR3 DNA reads as TGTGCCAGCAGCCCCCGACAGACATTCTCCTACGAGCAGTACTTC. Amino acids: CASSPRQTFSYEQYF.

The rearrangement links TRBV7-9 to TRBJ1-6; perhaps TRBD1 as D (6 bases). V lost 5 bases to trimming and J lost 1 base, with 9 bases between them. The germline V gene has CDR1 SEHNR and CDR2 FQNEAQ (reference sequence). The CDR3 has 15 residues. CDR3 sequence: CASSPGQSYNSPLHF. CDR3 DNA: TGTGCCAGCAGCCCCGGACAGTCCTATAATTCACCCCTCCACTTT.

The rearrangement joins TRBV6-5 to TRBJ1-1; D uncertain. From germline, CDR1 is MNHEY and CDR2 SVGAGI. V lost 2 bases, J lost 2 bases, and 9 bases lay in between. CDR3 length equals 14 residues. The DNA of the CDR3 is TGTGCCAGCAGTTACGCCGGGCACAACACTGAAGCTTTCTTT. It codes for CASSYAGHNTEAFF.

V is TRBV5-4 and J is TRBJ2-7; 7 bases fit TRBD1. After removal of 3 bases from V and 7 bases from J, the junction contained 10 bases not matched to a gene. The CDR3 has 14 amino acids. Germline loops: CDR1 SGHNT, CDR2 YYREEE (reference sequence). CDR3 in DNA: TGTGCCAGCAGCTCTCCGGGACAGTCTGGGGAGCAGTACTTC. This gives the protein CASSSPGQSGEQYF.

V is TRBV5-1 and J is TRBJ2-7; TRBD2 matches at 12 bases. V was pared by 4 bases and J by 5 bases, with 7 bases of the junction left unmatched. The CDR3 extends over 15 amino acids. From germline, CDR1 is SGHRS and CDR2 YFSETQ. In DNA form, the CDR3 reads TGCGCCAGCAGCCTGACTAGCGGGGGCTCTCACGAGCAGTACTTC. Its protein product is CASSLTSGGSHEQYF.

V and J are TRBV6-1 and TRBJ2-1; D is undetermined. Per germline, CDR1 MNHNS and CDR2 SASEGT. This CDR3 has 17 residues. V dropped 4 bases and J dropped 4 bases, with 20 bases sitting between them. The CDR3 reads CASSGPLGHTTYNEQFF. DNA for the CDR3: TGTGCCAGCAGTGGGCCCCTCGGCCACACTACTTACAATGAGCAGTTCTTC.

This chain connects TRBV7-9 to TRBJ2-1; D is possibly TRBD2 (5 bases). Germline V CDR1 and CDR2: SEHNR, FQNEAQ (reference sequence). CDR3 length: 16 amino acids. The V gene lost 0 bases and the J gene lost 1 base, with 10 bases spanning the gap. The CDR3 sequence: CASSLARARSYNEQFF. CDR3 nucleotide sequence: TGTGCCAGCAGCTTAGCGAGGGCCCGATCCTACAATGAGCAGTTCTTC. Full variable domain (outside the CDR3, taken from reference TRBV7-9 and TRBJ2-1): DTGVSQNPRHKITKRGQNVTFRCDPISEHNRLYWYRQTLGQGPEFLTYFQNEAQLEKSRLLSDRFSAERPKGSFSTLEIQRTEQGDSAMYLCASSLARARSYNEQFFGPGTRLTVL.

The chain joins TRBV5-1 to TRBJ2-3; D is perhaps TRBD2 (5 bases). Per germline, CDR1 SGHRS and CDR2 YFSETQ. V shed 0 bases and J shed 6 bases, with 14 bases lying between them. This CDR3 is 15 amino acids long. CDR3 coding DNA: TGCGCCAGCAGCTTGGGGGTATCGGGGTCGGATACGCAGTATTTT. This codes for CASSLGVSGSDTQYF.

As DNA, the CDR3 is TGTGCCAGCAGGGCCCGGGACACCGGACCCCTCCACTTT. Protein product: CASRARDTGPLHF. This rearrangement joins TRBV5-6 to TRBJ1-6, with a possible D match to TRBD1 (6 bases). V shed 5 bases and J shed 12 bases, with 15 bases lying between them. Germline V gene sequence: CDR1 SGHDT, CDR2 YYEEEE. The CDR3 runs 13 residues.

Concerning this clone itself: Compared with germline, one end of the junction differs, possibly owing to a read error. This sequence joins TRBV6-1 and TRBJ2-7; D is perhaps TRBD2 (6 bases). The length of the CDR3 is 15 residues. Germline V gene lookup returns CDR1 MNHNS and CDR2 SASEGT. The CDR3 nucleotides are TGTGCCAGCAGTGAATCCCCTAGCGCCAGCTACGCGCAGTACTTC. It yields the protein CASSESPSASYAQYF.